A selection of T cell receptor beta chains follows, all from one sample in a study of shared clonotypes between healthy human individuals. The protocol was immunoSEQ multiplex PCR, while the TCRdb copy is restricted to in-frame clones and leaves out a portion. Counted here are 2.3 million or so clones, approximately 93% occurring once; the ten biggest clones make up about 0.41%. The sequencing sample was made of naive CD4+ T cells from PBMCs. These receptors came from a man aged 18 to 35 in good health. Some clones in this sample may be carry-over from other donors' samples. Each CDR3 is given with its conserved first and last residue. The D gene is left open where the match is weak. Clone size is not always given. Where it is, it says once, few, many or a class for expanded clones.

J: TRBJ2-3; size: NA; V: TRBV25-1; D: NA; CDR3: CASGDGSTDTQYF; DNA: TGTGCCAGCGGGGACGGTAGCACAGATACGCAGTATTTT
J: TRBJ2-3; size: NA; V: TRBV7-3; D: TRBD1; CDR3: CASSQNRGADTQYF; DNA: TGTGCCAGCAGCCAAAACAGGGGAGCAGATACGCAGTATTTT
J: TRBJ1-1; size: NA; V: TRBV18; D: NA; CDR3: CASSPLSTDTEAFF; DNA: TGTGCCAGCTCACCACTATCAACGGACACTGAAGCTTTCTTT
J: TRBJ2-3; size: once; V: TRBV13; D: NA; CDR3: CASSLSGGSDTQYF; DNA: TGTGCCAGCAGCTTATCCGGGGGTAGCGATACGCAGTATTTT
J: TRBJ2-5; size: NA; V: TRBV14; D: TRBD1; CDR3: CASSPDRGRQETQYF; DNA: TGTGCCAGCAGCCCAGACAGGGGAAGGCAAGAGACCCAGTACTTC
J: TRBJ2-1; size: NA; V: TRBV4-2; D: NA; CDR3: CASSQVQRTSYNEQFF; DNA: TGTGCCAGCAGCCAAGTTCAGCGGACCTCTTACAATGAGCAGTTCTTC
J: TRBJ2-7; size: NA; V: TRBV10-2; D: NA; CDR3: CASLPHGLPSEQYF; DNA: TGCGCCAGCCTCCCGCACGGACTACCGAGCGAGCAGTACTTC
J: TRBJ2-1; size: NA; V: TRBV5-1; D: NA; CDR3: CASSLGGGPISYNEQFF; DNA: TGCGCCAGCAGCTTGGGAGGCGGTCCAATCTCCTACAATGAGCAGTTCTTC
J: TRBJ1-5; size: NA; V: TRBV6-6; D: NA; CDR3: CASSYFGSGINQPQHF; DNA: TGTGCCAGCAGTTACTTTGGTAGCGGGATCAATCAGCCCCAGCATTTT
J: TRBJ2-3; size: NA; V: TRBV18; D: TRBD1; CDR3: CASSPGQGRTDTQYF; DNA: TGTGCCAGCTCACCTGGACAGGGCCGCACAGATACGCAGTATTTT
J: TRBJ2-7; size: NA; V: TRBV7-9; D: TRBD1; CDR3: CASSLRQGPGSEQYF; DNA: TGTGCCAGCAGCTTACGACAGGGTCCGGGTTCCGAGCAGTACTTC
J: TRBJ2-1; size: NA; V: TRBV5-1; D: NA; CDR3: CASHNRGLFDEQFF; DNA: TGCGCCAGCCACAACCGGGGCCTCTTTGATGAGCAGTTCTTC
J: TRBJ1-2; size: few; V: TRBV20-1; D: NA; CDR3: CSASRSGGYTF; DNA: TGCAGTGCATCCCGGAGCGGCGGCTACACCTTC
J: TRBJ2-3; size: NA; V: TRBV7-9; D: TRBD2; CDR3: CASASASGNTDTQYF; DNA: TGTGCCAGCGCCTCGGCTAGCGGGAACACAGATACGCAGTATTTT
J: TRBJ2-1; size: NA; V: TRBV7-9; D: NA; CDR3: CASRDGGNEQFF; DNA: TGTGCCAGCAGGGACGGTGGGAATGAGCAGTTCTTC
J: TRBJ2-7; size: NA; V: TRBV19; D: TRBD1; CDR3: CASSKGTGRFYEQYF; DNA: TGTGCCAGTAGTAAAGGGACAGGGCGGTTCTACGAGCAGTACTTC
J: TRBJ2-3; size: once; V: TRBV11-3; D: TRBD2; CDR3: CASSPGTSGISSDTQYF; DNA: TGTGCCAGCAGCCCTGGGACTAGCGGGATTAGTTCAGATACGCAGTATTTT
J: TRBJ1-1; size: NA; V: TRBV19; D: NA; CDR3: CASSMWATDEAFF; DNA: TGTGCCAGTAGTATGTGGGCAACCGATGAAGCTTTCTTT
J: TRBJ2-7; size: once; V: TRBV28; D: TRBD2; CDR3: CASSSGTSGSSYEQYF; DNA: TGTGCCAGCAGTTCCGGGACTAGCGGGAGCTCCTACGAGCAGTACTTC
J: TRBJ2-7; size: NA; V: TRBV5-1; D: NA; CDR3: CASSLIGGEGHEQYF; DNA: TGCGCCAGCAGCTTGATTGGGGGTGAGGGCCACGAGCAGTACTTC
J: TRBJ1-2; size: NA; V: TRBV2; D: NA; CDR3: CASTGTLSYGYTF; DNA: TGTGCCAGCACAGGGACCCTCTCCTATGGCTACACCTTC
J: TRBJ1-1; size: NA; V: TRBV18; D: NA; CDR3: CASSPKALNTEAFF; DNA: TGTGCCAGCTCACCGAAGGCGCTGAACACTGAAGCTTTCTTT
J: TRBJ2-3; size: NA; V: TRBV5-4; D: NA; CDR3: CAGSRGTSTDTQYF; DNA: TGTGCCGGCTCTCGCGGTACTAGCACAGATACGCAGTATTTT
J: TRBJ1-1; size: NA; V: TRBV27; D: NA; CDR3: CASSSLNGEMNTEAFF; DNA: TGTGCCAGCAGTTCTTTAAACGGGGAAATGAACACTGAAGCTTTCTTT
J: TRBJ1-5; size: few; V: TRBV18; D: NA; CDR3: CASSPAGGNQPQHF; DNA: TGTGCCAGCTCACCCGCCGGGGGGAATCAGCCCCAGCATTTT
J: TRBJ2-1; size: NA; V: TRBV7-2; D: NA; CDR3: CASSLARVNDEQFF; DNA: TGTGCCAGCAGCTTAGCTAGGGTGAACGATGAGCAGTTCTTC
J: TRBJ2-7; size: NA; V: TRBV18; D: NA; CDR3: CASSPGKDYEQYF; DNA: TGTGCCAGCTCACCAGGGAAGGACTACGAGCAGTACTTC
J: TRBJ2-5; size: once; V: TRBV7-3; D: NA; CDR3: CASSLDRGKETQYF; DNA: TGTGCCAGCAGCTTAGATCGGGGGAAAGAGACCCAGTACTTC
J: TRBJ2-5; size: NA; V: TRBV5-1; D: NA; CDR3: CASTKSGSWGQETQYF; DNA: TGCGCCAGCACCAAGTCAGGTTCCTGGGGGCAAGAGACCCAGTACTTC
J: TRBJ1-5; size: NA; V: TRBV9; D: NA; CDR3: CASSVGVNQPQHF; DNA: TGTGCCAGCAGCGTAGGGGTAAATCAGCCCCAGCATTTT